The clone carrying this T cell receptor beta chain was recorded a few times. CDR1 is MNHEY and CDR2 is SVGAGI in the germline V gene. After removal of 9 bases from V and 3 bases from J, the junction contained 11 bases not matched to a gene. This CDR3 contains 15 residues. This specimen comes from a study of blood T cell repertoires in COVID-19. Some clones are missing from TCRdb's copy, which holds only in-frame ones; the method was immunoSEQ multiplex PCR. The sample includes about 200,000 clones, around four fifths of them seen just once. The rearrangement uses TRBV6-5 and TRBJ2-3; 8 bases match TRBD2. This clonotype was sampled from a man in his forties who had recovered from COVID-19. Sequencing input: PBMCs or T cells enriched from blood (not recorded which). Here the CDR3 DNA reads TGTGCCAGTAAAACCCCGGGACTAGGTACAGATACGCAGTATTTT. This encodes CASKTPGLGTDTQYF.